This TCR beta chain stems from a study of long-term antiretroviral therapy in people with HIV. Whole-study findings and limits: Unavailable data included ART adherence, viral resistance and therapy changes (switches in treatment).

The V gene lost 0 bases and the J gene lost 3 bases, with 14 bases spanning the gap. The CDR3 has 16 amino acids. Germline V gene sequence: CDR1 SGDLS, CDR2 YYNGEE. Sequencing used immunoSEQ v3.0 at survey level. Produced via immunoSEQ multiplex PCR; TCRdb's table is partial and in-frame only. The sample holds 20,000 to 25,000 clones, around 87% seen once. In regard to this clone: The target antigen is unknown.

The rearrangement links TRBV9 to TRBJ2-3, with D tentatively TRBD2 (7 bases). The sequencing used unsorted PBMCs, collected around 2.7 years after starting antiretroviral therapy. The source is a woman aged 50 to 60 with HIV. The CDR3 loop is CASSVEGGDGTDTQYF. The CDR3 DNA is TGTGCCAGCAGCGTAGAAGGGGGGGACGGTACAGATACGCAGTATTTT.